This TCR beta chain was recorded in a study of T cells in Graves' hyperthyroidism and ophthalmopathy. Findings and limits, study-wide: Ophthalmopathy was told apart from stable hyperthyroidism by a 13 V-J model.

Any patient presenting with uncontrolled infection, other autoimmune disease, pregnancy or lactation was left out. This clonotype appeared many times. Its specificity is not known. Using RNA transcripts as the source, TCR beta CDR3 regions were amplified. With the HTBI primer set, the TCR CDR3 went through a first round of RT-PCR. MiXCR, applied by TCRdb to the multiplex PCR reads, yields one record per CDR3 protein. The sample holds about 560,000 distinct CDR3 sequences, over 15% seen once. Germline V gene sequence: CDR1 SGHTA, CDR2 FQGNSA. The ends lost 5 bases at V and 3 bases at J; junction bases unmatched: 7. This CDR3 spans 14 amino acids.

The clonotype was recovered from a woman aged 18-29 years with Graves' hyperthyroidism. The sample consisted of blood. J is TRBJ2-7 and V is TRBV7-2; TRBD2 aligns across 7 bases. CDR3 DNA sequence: TGTGCCAGCAGCCCCCGGCGGGAGATCTACGAGCAGTACTTC. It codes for CASSPRREIYEQYF. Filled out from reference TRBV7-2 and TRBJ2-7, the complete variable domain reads GAGVSQSPSNKVTEKGKDVELRCDPISGHTALYWYRQSLGQGLEFLIYFQGNSAPDKSGLPSDRFSAERTGGSVSTLTIQRTQQEDSAVYLCASSPRREIYEQYFGPGTRLTVT.